This TCR beta chain was sequenced in a study of blood T cell repertoires in COVID-19 (dated by TCRdb to 2018 to 2020). Regarding the complete study: Collaborator samples came from the United States, Italy and Spain and covered acute and convalescent phases of COVID-19. The dataset comprised deeply sampled blood TCRbeta repertoires from subjects exposed to, actively infected with, or recovered from COVID-19. Samples came from the ongoing ImmuneRACE study (first 160 participants) plus 1,254 subjects from 6 global collaborators. The repertoires were made available in a free public database intended to serve as a resource for research on the immune response to SARS-CoV-2. The sample metadata nearly always contained a de-identified subject ID, COVID-19 status, age in years and sex. Where available, HLA class I and class II types were obtained from metadata supplied by the sample provider rather than from assay-based typing. The material from the prospective study consisted of cDNA or gDNA derived from T cells, B-cell-depleted T cells, or PBMCs.

Enrolling through a virtual design, the prospective study's participants ranged in age from roughly 18 to 89 years and lived across 24 United States geographic areas. To assign participants to cohorts, the prospective study relied on clinical history that participants themselves reported in a screening survey and a study questionnaire. Each participant in the prospective study had whole blood, serum and a nasopharyngeal or oropharyngeal swab collected by mobile phlebotomists. Prospective study participants could optionally give additional blood draws and questionnaires over a roughly 2-month period. Prospective study blood samples were shipped either frozen or at room temperature before DNA extraction. TCRbeta CDR3 regions were amplified from genomic DNA using the immunoSEQ Assay, a bias-controlled multiplex PCR. The authors' analysis ran thus. The number of nucleated cells in each sample was estimated by amplification of reference gene primers within the assay. To quantify the absolute abundance of each unique TCRbeta CDR3 rearrangement, sequence reads were collapsed and filtered. For each sample, productive Simpson clonality was calculated as the square root of Simpson's diversity index over productive rearrangements. TCRdb's version of the immuneACCESS table is confined to in-frame rearrangements and falls short of the full clone set. An unresolved V gene accounts for under half of the shortfall where checked; the remainder is of unknown origin. The V and J calls and the clone size are those of that table, but D and trimming were determined from the DNA. In this sample the table shows fewer than 250,000 clones, 80% to 90% of which occur a single time. Together, the top ten hold 3.8% of the sample.

As regards this clone: Its antigen is not yet known. Base qualities are not recorded, but no much larger clone differs from it by a single base.

Findings and caveats that apply to the study as a whole: Clinical and demographic metadata were provided uncurated, with the amount varying by source and participant.

Sequences MNHEY (CDR1) and SVGEGT (CDR2) are obtained from the germline V gene. There are 13 amino acids in the CDR3, from cysteine to phenylalanine inclusive. Only the CDR3 portion is preserved as DNA: 39 bases, with reading frame beginning at the first base. Trimmed from V: 5 bases; trimmed from J: 3 bases; junction bases lacking a gene match: 2. Recombination joined TRBV6-2 or TRBV6-3 with TRBJ2-5; TRBD1 aligns with 8 central bases. The TCR comes from a woman in her forties with acute COVID-19. Sequenced material: PBMCs or T cells enriched from blood (not recorded which). The base sequence is TGTGCCAGCAGTCCGGACAGGGAAGAGACCCAGTACTTC. This encodes CASSPDREETQYF.